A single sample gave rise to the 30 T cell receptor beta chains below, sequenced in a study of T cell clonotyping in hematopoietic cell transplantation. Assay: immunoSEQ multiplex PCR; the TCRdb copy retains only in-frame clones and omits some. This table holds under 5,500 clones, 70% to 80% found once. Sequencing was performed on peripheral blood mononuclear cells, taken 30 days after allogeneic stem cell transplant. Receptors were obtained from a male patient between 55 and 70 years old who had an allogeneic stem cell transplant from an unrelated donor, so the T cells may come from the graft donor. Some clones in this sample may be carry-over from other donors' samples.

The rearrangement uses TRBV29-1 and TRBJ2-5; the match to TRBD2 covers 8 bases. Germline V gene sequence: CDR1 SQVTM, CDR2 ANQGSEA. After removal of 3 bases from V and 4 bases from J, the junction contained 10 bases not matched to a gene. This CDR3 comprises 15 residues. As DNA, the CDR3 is TGCAGCGTTGACAGGCAGCGGGAGTCAGGAGAGACCCAGTACTTC. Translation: CSVDRQRESGETQYF.

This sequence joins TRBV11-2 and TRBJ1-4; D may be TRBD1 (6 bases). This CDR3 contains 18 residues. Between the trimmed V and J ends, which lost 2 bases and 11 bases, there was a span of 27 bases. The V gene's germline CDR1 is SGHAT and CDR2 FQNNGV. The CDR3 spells CASSLFGVGYRELGKLFF. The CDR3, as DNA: TGTGCCAGCAGCTTATTTGGGGTTGGTTACAGGGAGCTTGGTAAACTGTTTTTT.

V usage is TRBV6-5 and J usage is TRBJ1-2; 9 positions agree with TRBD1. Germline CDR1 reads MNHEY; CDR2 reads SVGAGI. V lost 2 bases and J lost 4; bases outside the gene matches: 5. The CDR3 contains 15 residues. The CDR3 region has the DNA TGTGCCAGCAGTTACGGAGGACAGGGGACCTATGGCTACACCTTC. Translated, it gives CASSYGGQGTYGYTF.

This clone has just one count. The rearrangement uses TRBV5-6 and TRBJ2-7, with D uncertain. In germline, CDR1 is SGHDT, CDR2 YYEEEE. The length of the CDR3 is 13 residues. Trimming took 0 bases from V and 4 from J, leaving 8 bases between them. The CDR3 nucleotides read TGTGCCAGCAGCTTGGGTGGCGGATACGAGCAGTACTTC. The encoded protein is CASSLGGGYEQYF. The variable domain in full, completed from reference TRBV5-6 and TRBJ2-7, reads DAGVTQSPTHLIKTRGQQVTLRCSPKSGHDTVSWYQQALGQGPQFIFQYYEEEERQRGNFPDRFSGHQFPNYSSELNVNALLLGDSALYLCASSLGGGYEQYFGPGTRLTVT.

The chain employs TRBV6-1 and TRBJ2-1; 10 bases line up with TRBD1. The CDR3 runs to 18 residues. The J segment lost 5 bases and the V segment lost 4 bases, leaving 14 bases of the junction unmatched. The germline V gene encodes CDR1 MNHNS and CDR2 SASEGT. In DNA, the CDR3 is TGTGCCAGCAGTGCGGGACAGGGGTATCGGGTTGCGGACAATGAGCAGTTCTTC. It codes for CASSAGQGYRVADNEQFF.

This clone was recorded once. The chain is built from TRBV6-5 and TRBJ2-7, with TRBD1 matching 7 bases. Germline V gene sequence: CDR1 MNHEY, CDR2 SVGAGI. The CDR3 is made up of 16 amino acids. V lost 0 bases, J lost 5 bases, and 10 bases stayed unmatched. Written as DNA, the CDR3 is TGTGCCAGCAGTTACTCACTGACAGGGTCGAAAAACGAGCAGTACTTC. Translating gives CASSYSLTGSKNEQYF.

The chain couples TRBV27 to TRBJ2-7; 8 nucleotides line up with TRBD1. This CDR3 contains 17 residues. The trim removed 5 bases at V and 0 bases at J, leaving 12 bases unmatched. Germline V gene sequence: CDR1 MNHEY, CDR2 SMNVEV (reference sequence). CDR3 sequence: CASSDLTGTGVSYEQYF. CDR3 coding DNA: TGTGCCAGCAGTGATCTGACCGGGACAGGCGTCTCCTACGAGCAGTACTTC.

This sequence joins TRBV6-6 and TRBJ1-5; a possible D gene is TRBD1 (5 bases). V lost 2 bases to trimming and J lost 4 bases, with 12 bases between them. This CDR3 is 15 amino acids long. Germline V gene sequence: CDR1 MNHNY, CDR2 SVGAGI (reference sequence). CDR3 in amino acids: CASSYGATSNQPQHF. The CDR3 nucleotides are TGTGCCAGCAGTTACGGGGCAACATCAAATCAGCCCCAGCATTTT.

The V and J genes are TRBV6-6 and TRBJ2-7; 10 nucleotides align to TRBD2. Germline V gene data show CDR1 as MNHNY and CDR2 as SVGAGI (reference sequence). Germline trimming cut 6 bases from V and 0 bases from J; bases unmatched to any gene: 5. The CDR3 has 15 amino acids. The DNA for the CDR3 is TGTGCCAGCAGACATGCTAGCGGGAGCTCCTACGAGCAGTACTTC. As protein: CASRHASGSSYEQYF.

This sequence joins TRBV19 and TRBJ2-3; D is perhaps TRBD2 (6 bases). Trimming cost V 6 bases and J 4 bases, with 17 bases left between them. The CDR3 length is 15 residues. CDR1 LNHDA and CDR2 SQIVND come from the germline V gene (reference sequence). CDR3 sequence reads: CASSPVGEEADTQYF. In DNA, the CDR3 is TGTGCCAGTAGCCCCGTTGGGGAGGAGGCAGATACGCAGTATTTT.

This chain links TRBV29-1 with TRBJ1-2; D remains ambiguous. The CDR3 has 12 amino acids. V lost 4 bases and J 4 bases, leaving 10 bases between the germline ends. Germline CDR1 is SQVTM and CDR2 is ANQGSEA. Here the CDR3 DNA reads TGCAGCGTTGGGTCTCGCTCCTATGGCTACACCTTC. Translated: CSVGSRSYGYTF. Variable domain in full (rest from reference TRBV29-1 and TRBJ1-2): SAVISQKPSRDICQRGTSLTIQCQVDSQVTMMFWYRQQPGQSLTLIATANQGSEATYESGFVIDKFPISRPNLTFSTLTVSNMSPEDSSIYLCSVGSRSYGYTFGSGTRLTVV.

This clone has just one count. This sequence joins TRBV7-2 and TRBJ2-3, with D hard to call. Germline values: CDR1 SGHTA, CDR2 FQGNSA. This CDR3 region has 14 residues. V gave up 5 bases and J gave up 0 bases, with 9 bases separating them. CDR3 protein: CASSPDRSTDTQYF. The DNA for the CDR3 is TGTGCCAGCAGCCCGGACCGTAGCACAGATACGCAGTATTTT.

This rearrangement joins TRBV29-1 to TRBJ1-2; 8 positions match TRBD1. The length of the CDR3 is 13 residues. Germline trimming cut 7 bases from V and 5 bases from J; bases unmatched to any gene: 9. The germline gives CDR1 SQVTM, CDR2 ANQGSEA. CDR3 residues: CSANGQGTYGYTF. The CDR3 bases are TGCAGCGCTAACGGACAGGGTACTTATGGCTACACCTTC.

The CDR3 loop reads CASSYSLGTDPYEQYF. CDR3 DNA: TGTGCCAGCAGCTATAGTCTCGGGACGGACCCCTACGAGCAGTACTTC. The chain uses TRBV7-2 and TRBJ2-7, with D perhaps matching TRBD1 or TRBD2 (5 bases each). Germline CDR1 SGHTA, CDR2 FQGNSA. Trimming shortened V by 4 bases and J by 2 bases, and 18 bases separated the two germline ends. There are 16 residues in the CDR3.

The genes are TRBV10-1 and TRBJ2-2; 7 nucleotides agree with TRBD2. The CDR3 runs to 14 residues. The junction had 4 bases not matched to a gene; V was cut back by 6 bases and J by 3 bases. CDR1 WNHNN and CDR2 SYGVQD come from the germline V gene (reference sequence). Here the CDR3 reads CASSGRGDTGELFF. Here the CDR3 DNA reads TGCGCCAGCAGCGGCCGGGGGGACACCGGGGAGCTGTTTTTT.

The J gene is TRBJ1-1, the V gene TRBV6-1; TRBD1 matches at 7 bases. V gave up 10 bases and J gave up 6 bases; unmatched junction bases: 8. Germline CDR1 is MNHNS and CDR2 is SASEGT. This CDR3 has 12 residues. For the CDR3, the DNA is TGTGCCACCGACAGGGTAAGGGCTGAAGCTTTCTTT. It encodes CATDRVRAEAFF.

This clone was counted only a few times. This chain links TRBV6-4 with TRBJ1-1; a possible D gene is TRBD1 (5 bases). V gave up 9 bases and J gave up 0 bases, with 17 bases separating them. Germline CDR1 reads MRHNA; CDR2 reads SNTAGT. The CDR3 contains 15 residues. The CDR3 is CASTPLAGLNTEAFF. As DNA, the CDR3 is TGTGCCAGTACGCCCTTGGCAGGGTTGAACACTGAAGCTTTCTTT.

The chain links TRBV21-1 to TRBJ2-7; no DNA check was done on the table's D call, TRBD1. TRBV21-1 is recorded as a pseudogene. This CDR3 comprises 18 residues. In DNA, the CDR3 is TGTGCCAGCAGCGCCCGGAAAGAGTCCGGGACAGGGGATTACGAGCAGTACTTC. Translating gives CASSARKESGTGDYEQYF.

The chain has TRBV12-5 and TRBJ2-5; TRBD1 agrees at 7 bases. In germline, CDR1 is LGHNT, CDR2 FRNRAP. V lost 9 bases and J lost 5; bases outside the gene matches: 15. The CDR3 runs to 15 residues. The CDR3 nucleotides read TGTGCTAGGGTTAAAGACAGGGTGAAAGCGGAGACCCAGTACTTC. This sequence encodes CARVKDRVKAETQYF.

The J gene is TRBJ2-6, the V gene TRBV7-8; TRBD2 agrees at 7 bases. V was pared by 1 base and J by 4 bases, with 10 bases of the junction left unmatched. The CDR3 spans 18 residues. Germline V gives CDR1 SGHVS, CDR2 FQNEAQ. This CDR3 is CASSLGGGKATGANVLTF. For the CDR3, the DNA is TGTGCCAGCAGCTTAGGGGGGGGGAAGGCCACCGGGGCCAACGTCCTGACTTTC.

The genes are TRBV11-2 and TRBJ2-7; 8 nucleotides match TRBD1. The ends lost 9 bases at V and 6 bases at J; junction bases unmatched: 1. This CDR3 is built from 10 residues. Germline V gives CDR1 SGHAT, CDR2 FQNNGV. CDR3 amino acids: CASQGAEQYF. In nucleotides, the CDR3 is TGTGCCAGTCAGGGGGCCGAGCAGTACTTC. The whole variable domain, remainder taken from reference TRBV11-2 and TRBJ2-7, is EAGVAQSPRYKIIEKRQSVAFWCNPISGHATLYWYQQILGQGPKLLIQFQNNGVVDDSQLPKDRFSAERLKGVDSTLKIQPAKLEDSAVYLCASQGAEQYFGPGTRLTVT.

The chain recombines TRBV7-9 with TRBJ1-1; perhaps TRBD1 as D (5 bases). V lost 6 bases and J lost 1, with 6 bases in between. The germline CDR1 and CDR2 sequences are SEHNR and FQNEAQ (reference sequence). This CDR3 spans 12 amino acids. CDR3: CASSTGNTEAFF. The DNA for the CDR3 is TGTGCCAGCAGTACAGGGAACACTGAAGCTTTCTTT.

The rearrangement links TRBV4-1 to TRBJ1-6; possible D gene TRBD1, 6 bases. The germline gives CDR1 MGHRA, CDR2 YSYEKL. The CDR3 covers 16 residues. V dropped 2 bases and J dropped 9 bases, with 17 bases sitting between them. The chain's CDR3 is CASSQSPGASVSPLHF. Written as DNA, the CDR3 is TGCGCCAGCAGCCAAAGTCCGGGGGCGTCGGTTTCACCCCTCCACTTT.

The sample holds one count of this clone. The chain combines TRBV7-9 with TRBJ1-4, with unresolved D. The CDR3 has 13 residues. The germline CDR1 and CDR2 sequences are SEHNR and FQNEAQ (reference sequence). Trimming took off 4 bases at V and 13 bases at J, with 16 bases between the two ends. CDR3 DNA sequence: TGTGCCAGCAGCTCCCTCTCGATGGGAACACTGTTTTTT. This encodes CASSSLSMGTLFF.

The CDR3 DNA reads as TGTGCCAGCAGTGTGGGGACAGGGAACTATGGCTACACCTTC. Translated, it gives CASSVGTGNYGYTF. The chain carries TRBV6-1 and TRBJ1-2, with TRBD1 matching over 9 bases. The V gene end was trimmed by 4 bases and the J gene end by 2 bases; junction bases not matched to a gene: 2. CDR3 length equals 14 residues. Germline lookup yields CDR1 MNHNS and CDR2 SASEGT.

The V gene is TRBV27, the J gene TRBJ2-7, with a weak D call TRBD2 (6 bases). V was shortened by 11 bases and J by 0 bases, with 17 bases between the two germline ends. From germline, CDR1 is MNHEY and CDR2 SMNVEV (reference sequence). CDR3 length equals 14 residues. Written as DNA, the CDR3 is TGTGCCCCATCAGGAGGGTCGAGCTCCTACGAGCAGTACTTC. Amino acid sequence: CAPSGGSSSYEQYF.

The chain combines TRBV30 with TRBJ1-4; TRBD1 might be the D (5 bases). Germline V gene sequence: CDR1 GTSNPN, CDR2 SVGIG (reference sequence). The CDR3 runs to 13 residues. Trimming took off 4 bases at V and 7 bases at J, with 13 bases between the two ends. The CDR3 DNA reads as TGTGCCTGGACTAGGGGCTTAGGTGAAAAACTGTTTTTT. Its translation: CAWTRGLGEKLFF. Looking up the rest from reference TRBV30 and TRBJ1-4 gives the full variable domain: SQTIHQWPATLVQPVGSPLSLECTVEGTSNPNLYWYRQAAGRGLQLLFYSVGIGQISSEVPQNLSASRPQDRQFILSSKKLLLSDSGFYLCAWTRGLGEKLFFGSGTQLSVL.

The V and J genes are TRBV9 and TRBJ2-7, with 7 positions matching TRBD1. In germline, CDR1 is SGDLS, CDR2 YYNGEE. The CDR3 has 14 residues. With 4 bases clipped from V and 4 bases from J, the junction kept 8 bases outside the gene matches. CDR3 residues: CASSPWDSPYEQYF. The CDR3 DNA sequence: TGTGCCAGCAGCCCTTGGGACAGTCCGTACGAGCAGTACTTC.

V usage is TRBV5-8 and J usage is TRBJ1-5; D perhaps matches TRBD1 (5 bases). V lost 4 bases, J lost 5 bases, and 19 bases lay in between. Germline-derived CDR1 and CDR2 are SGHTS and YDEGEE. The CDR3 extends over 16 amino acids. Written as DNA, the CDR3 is TGTGCCAGCAGCCGGCCCCGGGGGGACGGCGATCAGCCCCAGCATTTT. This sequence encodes CASSRPRGDGDQPQHF.

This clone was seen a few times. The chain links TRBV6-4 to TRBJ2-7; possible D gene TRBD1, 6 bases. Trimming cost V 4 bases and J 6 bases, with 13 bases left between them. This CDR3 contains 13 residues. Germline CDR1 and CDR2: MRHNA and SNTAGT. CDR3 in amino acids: CASSGTGFPEQYF. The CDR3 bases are TGTGCCAGCAGTGGAACAGGGTTCCCCGAGCAGTACTTC.